Listed below are T cell receptor beta chains from one sample, sequenced in a study of shared clonotypes between healthy human individuals. Repertoires were generated with immunoSEQ multiplex PCR, while TCRdb's copy carries only in-frame clones and drops some. Among about 750,000 clones listed, around 92% were seen once. What was sequenced was naive CD8+ T cells sorted from blood. All receptors come from a man aged 25-45 years in good health. The CDR3 runs from the conserved cysteine through the conserved F or W. D genes are given only for firm matches. Where a row states a size, it is once, few, many or the class of an expanded clone; other rows omit it.

J gene: TRBJ2-7
V gene: TRBV7-8
D gene: NA
clone size: NA
CDR3 protein: CASSSPDRLVHEQYF
CDR3 DNA: TGTGCCAGCAGCTCCCCAGACAGGCTGGTCCACGAGCAGTACTTC

J gene: TRBJ2-3
V gene: TRBV7-9
D gene: NA
clone size: NA
CDR3 protein: CASSLPPTREPTDTQYF
CDR3 DNA: TGTGCCAGCAGCTTACCCCCGACACGTGAACCCACAGATACGCAGTATTTT

J gene: TRBJ2-1
V gene: TRBV15
D gene: TRBD1
clone size: NA
CDR3 protein: CATSGDRGSNEQFF
CDR3 DNA: TGTGCCACCAGCGGGGACAGGGGATCCAATGAGCAGTTCTTC

J gene: TRBJ1-4
V gene: TRBV7-8
D gene: TRBD1
clone size: NA
CDR3 protein: CASSTYRGPGEKLFF
CDR3 DNA: TGTGCCAGCAGCACATACAGGGGGCCCGGTGAAAAACTGTTTTTT

J gene: TRBJ2-3
V gene: TRBV9
D gene: NA
clone size: NA
CDR3 protein: CASSVGVSDTDTQYF
CDR3 DNA: TGTGCCAGCAGCGTAGGGGTTAGCGACACAGATACGCAGTATTTT

J gene: TRBJ1-5
V gene: TRBV11-2
D gene: NA
clone size: NA
CDR3 protein: CASSLDYGGNQPQHF
CDR3 DNA: TGTGCCAGCAGCTTAGATTACGGGGGCAATCAGCCCCAGCATTTT

J gene: TRBJ2-1
V gene: TRBV4-1
D gene: NA
clone size: NA
CDR3 protein: CASSQEGELVEQFF
CDR3 DNA: TGCGCCAGCAGCCAAGAGGGAGAACTAGTTGAGCAGTTCTTC

J gene: TRBJ2-6
V gene: TRBV7-9
D gene: NA
clone size: NA
CDR3 protein: CASSFRDLSGANVLTF
CDR3 DNA: TGTGCCAGCAGCTTCCGGGACCTCTCTGGGGCCAACGTCCTGACTTTC

J gene: TRBJ1-1
V gene: TRBV4-1
D gene: NA
clone size: NA
CDR3 protein: CASSQFPGNIEAFF
CDR3 DNA: TGCGCCAGCAGCCAGTTCCCAGGGAATATTGAAGCTTTCTTT

J gene: TRBJ2-7
V gene: TRBV14
D gene: NA
clone size: NA
CDR3 protein: CASSHGEWSSYEQYF
CDR3 DNA: TGTGCCAGCAGCCACGGGGAATGGAGCTCCTACGAGCAGTACTTC

J gene: TRBJ1-5
V gene: TRBV28
D gene: NA
clone size: few
CDR3 protein: CASSFQTAGRTSNQPQHF
CDR3 DNA: TGTGCCAGCAGTTTTCAGACAGCGGGTCGTACTAGCAATCAGCCCCAGCATTTT

J gene: TRBJ2-5
V gene: TRBV7-3
D gene: NA
clone size: NA
CDR3 protein: CASSPGDSQETQYF
CDR3 DNA: TGTGCCAGCAGCCCGGGGGACAGTCAAGAGACCCAGTACTTC

J gene: TRBJ2-7
V gene: TRBV7-9
D gene: NA
clone size: NA
CDR3 protein: CASSVNPGRQGNHEQYF
CDR3 DNA: TGTGCCAGCAGCGTTAACCCCGGTAGGCAGGGGAACCACGAGCAGTACTTC

J gene: TRBJ2-7
V gene: TRBV19
D gene: TRBD2
clone size: NA
CDR3 protein: CASSITASGLLSYEQYF
CDR3 DNA: TGTGCCAGTAGTATAACCGCTAGCGGGTTACTCTCCTACGAGCAGTACTTC

J gene: TRBJ2-7
V gene: TRBV27
D gene: NA
clone size: NA
CDR3 protein: CASSPRDPIWEQYF
CDR3 DNA: TGTGCCAGCAGTCCACGGGACCCCATTTGGGAGCAGTACTTC

J gene: TRBJ2-7
V gene: TRBV11-2
D gene: TRBD1
clone size: once
CDR3 protein: CASSLDTTGQYYEQYF
CDR3 DNA: TGTGCCAGCAGCTTAGATACAACGGGACAGTACTACGAGCAGTACTTC

J gene: TRBJ2-7
V gene: TRBV18
D gene: TRBD2
clone size: NA
CDR3 protein: CASSPGTSGRETYEQYF
CDR3 DNA: TGTGCCAGCTCACCTGGGACTAGCGGGAGGGAAACCTACGAGCAGTACTTC

J gene: TRBJ2-2
V gene: TRBV6-1
D gene: TRBD2
clone size: NA
CDR3 protein: CASSEARTSGPPGELFF
CDR3 DNA: TGTGCCAGCAGTGAAGCGCGGACTAGCGGACCCCCCGGGGAGCTGTTTTTT

J gene: TRBJ2-7
V gene: TRBV29-1
D gene: TRBD2
clone size: NA
CDR3 protein: CSVDAGGSSYEQYF
CDR3 DNA: TGCAGCGTTGACGCGGGAGGGTCCTCCTACGAGCAGTACTTC

J gene: TRBJ1-2
V gene: TRBV19
D gene: TRBD1
clone size: NA
CDR3 protein: CASSTRDRTNYGYTF
CDR3 DNA: TGTGCCAGTAGTACTCGGGACAGGACGAACTATGGCTACACCTTC

J gene: TRBJ2-2
V gene: TRBV9
D gene: NA
clone size: NA
CDR3 protein: CASSVGRNTGELFF
CDR3 DNA: TGTGCCAGCAGCGTCGGACGGAACACCGGGGAGCTGTTTTTT

J gene: TRBJ2-7
V gene: TRBV7-6
D gene: TRBD1
clone size: NA
CDR3 protein: CASSLGAGGINEQYF
CDR3 DNA: TGTGCCAGCAGCTTAGGGGCAGGGGGTATCAACGAGCAGTACTTC

J gene: TRBJ1-5
V gene: TRBV6-1
D gene: NA
clone size: NA
CDR3 protein: CASSEFGWGAVPSNQPQHF
CDR3 DNA: TGTGCCAGCAGTGAATTCGGTTGGGGGGCCGTACCTTCTAATCAGCCCCAGCATTTT

J gene: TRBJ2-7
V gene: TRBV14
D gene: TRBD1
clone size: NA
CDR3 protein: CASSRAGTAYEQYF
CDR3 DNA: TGTGCCAGCAGCCGAGCCGGGACAGCCTACGAGCAGTACTTC

J gene: TRBJ2-3
V gene: TRBV30
D gene: TRBD2
clone size: NA
CDR3 protein: CAGSGASTDTQYF
CDR3 DNA: TGTGCCGGGAGCGGGGCTAGCACAGATACGCAGTATTTT

J gene: TRBJ1-5
V gene: TRBV19
D gene: TRBD1
clone size: many
CDR3 protein: CASSMRRQGGNQPQHF
CDR3 DNA: TGTGCCAGTAGTATGAGAAGACAGGGGGGCAATCAGCCCCAGCATTTT

J gene: TRBJ1-2
V gene: TRBV7-9
D gene: NA
clone size: NA
CDR3 protein: CASSLDLSFYGYTF
CDR3 DNA: TGTGCCAGCAGCTTAGACCTCAGTTTCTATGGCTACACCTTC

J gene: TRBJ2-7
V gene: TRBV11-2
D gene: TRBD1
clone size: NA
CDR3 protein: CASSPGTGRYEQYF
CDR3 DNA: TGTGCCAGCAGCCCGGGGACAGGACGGTACGAGCAGTACTTC

J gene: TRBJ2-7
V gene: TRBV7-2
D gene: TRBD2
clone size: NA
CDR3 protein: CASSFRLAGGVYEQYF
CDR3 DNA: TGTGCCAGCAGCTTCCGACTAGCGGGAGGGGTCTACGAGCAGTACTTC

J gene: TRBJ1-4
V gene: TRBV2
D gene: NA
clone size: NA
CDR3 protein: CASADPEGGHEKLFF
CDR3 DNA: TGTGCCAGCGCAGACCCAGAAGGGGGGCATGAAAAACTGTTTTTT

J gene: TRBJ1-2
V gene: TRBV5-6
D gene: TRBD1
clone size: NA
CDR3 protein: CASSLYGTGVFGYTF
CDR3 DNA: TGTGCCAGCAGCTTGTATGGGACAGGGGTATTTGGCTACACCTTC

J gene: TRBJ1-1
V gene: TRBV30
D gene: NA
clone size: NA
CDR3 protein: CATWSTEAFF
CDR3 DNA: TGTGCCACCTGGTCCACTGAAGCTTTCTTT

J gene: TRBJ1-2
V gene: TRBV19
D gene: NA
clone size: NA
CDR3 protein: CASMADFNYGYTF
CDR3 DNA: TGTGCCAGTATGGCAGATTTTAACTATGGCTACACCTTC

J gene: TRBJ2-2
V gene: TRBV6-4
D gene: TRBD2
clone size: NA
CDR3 protein: CASSDWTSGVTGELFF
CDR3 DNA: TGTGCCAGCAGTGACTGGACTAGCGGGGTCACCGGGGAGCTGTTTTTT

J gene: TRBJ2-1
V gene: TRBV29-1
D gene: NA
clone size: NA
CDR3 protein: CSVLKVVRSYNEQFF
CDR3 DNA: TGCAGCGTTCTGAAGGTAGTTCGGTCCTACAATGAGCAGTTCTTC

J gene: TRBJ2-3
V gene: TRBV4-3
D gene: NA
clone size: NA
CDR3 protein: CASSTRTGLVVNTQYF
CDR3 DNA: TGCGCCAGCAGCACCCGTACAGGGTTGGTGGTGAATACGCAGTATTTT